Included here is one T cell receptor (beta chain) sequence, with context. Its target is unknown. Blood libraries mostly used around 500 ng genomic DNA, six replicates each. The method was immunoSEQ multiplex PCR; TCRdb's version includes in-frame clones alone and lacks a portion of them. The sample has 80,000 to 95,000 clones, around 80% seen once. These newly diagnosed stage II-IVA oral cavity squamous cell carcinoma patients had no prior systemic or radiation treatment. This CDR3 spans 11 amino acids. The V end lost 7 bases, the J end lost 4 bases, and 7 bases lay between the germline ends. The germline CDR1 and CDR2 sequences are MNHEY and SVGAGI. The source of the sample is a study of neoadjuvant anti-PD-1 for oral cavity cancer. Study summary: Patients mostly received three to four biweekly nivolumab doses at 3 mg/kg before surgery.

General study findings and limits: TCR analyses covered only a few patients per response group.

The receptor was isolated from a person between 40 and 80 years old with oral cavity squamous cell carcinoma. The V and J genes are TRBV6-5 and TRBJ2-5, with a tentative D call TRBD2 (6 bases). Specimen: PBMCs, collected before nivolumab (anti-PD-1) treatment. CDR3 sequence: CASKGGETQYF. The CDR3 nucleotides are TGTGCCAGCAAGGGAGGAGAGACCCAGTACTTC.